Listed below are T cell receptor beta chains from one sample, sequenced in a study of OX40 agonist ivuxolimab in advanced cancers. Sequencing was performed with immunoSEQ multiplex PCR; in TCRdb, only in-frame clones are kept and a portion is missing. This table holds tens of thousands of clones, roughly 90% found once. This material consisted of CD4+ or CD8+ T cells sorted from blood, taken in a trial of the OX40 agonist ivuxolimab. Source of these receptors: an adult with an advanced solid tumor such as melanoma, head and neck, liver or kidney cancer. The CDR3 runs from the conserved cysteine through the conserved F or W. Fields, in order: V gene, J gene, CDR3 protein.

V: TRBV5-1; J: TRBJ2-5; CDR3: CASSAGAWGTQYF
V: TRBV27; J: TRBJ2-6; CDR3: CASSRPGLAGANVLTF
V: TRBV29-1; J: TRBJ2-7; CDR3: CSVWAPYEQYF
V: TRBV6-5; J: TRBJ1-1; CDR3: CASSQRGTPATEAFF
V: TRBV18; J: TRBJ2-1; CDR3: CATKDRENEQFF
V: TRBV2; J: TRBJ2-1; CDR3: CASSLLQDNEQFF
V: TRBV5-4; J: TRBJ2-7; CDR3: CASSLGGEQYF
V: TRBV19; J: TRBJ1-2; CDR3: CASSIDLGQAYGYTF
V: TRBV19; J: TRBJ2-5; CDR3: CASSIPQTGTLSGKTQYF
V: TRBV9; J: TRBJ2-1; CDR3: CASKRGENEQFF
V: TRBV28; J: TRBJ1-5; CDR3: CASRKTGGSNQPQHF
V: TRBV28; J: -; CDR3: CASSSPGKIYEQYF
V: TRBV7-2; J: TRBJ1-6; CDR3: CASSAGQGTGGNSPLHF
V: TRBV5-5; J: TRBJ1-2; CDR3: CASSSGYGYTF
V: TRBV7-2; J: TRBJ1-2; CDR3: CASSVPGLNYGYTF
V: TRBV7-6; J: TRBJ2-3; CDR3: CASSLDVASDTQYF
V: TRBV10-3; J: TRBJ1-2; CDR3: CAISEYRVQGYTF
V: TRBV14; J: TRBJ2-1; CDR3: CASSRGLARNEQFF
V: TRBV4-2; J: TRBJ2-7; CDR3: CASSQELDFAYEQYF
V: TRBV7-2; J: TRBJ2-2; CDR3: CASSTTGTGELFF
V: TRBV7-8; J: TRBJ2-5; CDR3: CASSPRQGDGETQYF
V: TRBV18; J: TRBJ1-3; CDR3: CASSPMGNSGNTIYF
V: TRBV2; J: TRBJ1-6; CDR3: CASTDRGQGTNSPLHF
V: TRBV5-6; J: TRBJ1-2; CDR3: CASSLWPGTRYGYTF
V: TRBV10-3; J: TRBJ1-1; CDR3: CAIRDEGEAFF
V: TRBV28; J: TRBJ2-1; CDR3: CASSEQSGTIDEQFF
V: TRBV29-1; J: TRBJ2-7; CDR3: CSVGAVHPYEQYF
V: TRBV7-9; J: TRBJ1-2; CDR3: CAEKGAEGYTF
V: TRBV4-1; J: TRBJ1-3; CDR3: CASSQGGTANSGNTIYF
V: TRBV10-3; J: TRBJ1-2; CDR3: CAITTSAAGYGYTF